These 12 T cell receptor beta chains share one sample of origin, sequenced in a study of blood T cell repertoires in COVID-19. The assay was immunoSEQ multiplex PCR, and TCRdb's table has in-frame clones only and misses some. The top ten clones hold roughly 14% of a sample with 210,000 or so clones, over 75% of them seen once. What was sequenced was peripheral blood. These receptor sequences come from a middle-aged man who had recovered from COVID-19.

V usage is TRBV6-6 and J usage is TRBJ1-2, with 8 bases identical to TRBD1. Germline assignment: CDR1 MNHNY and CDR2 SVGAGI (reference sequence). V lost 8 bases, J lost 6 bases, and 8 bases stayed unmatched. The CDR3 is 13 residues long. The CDR3 sequence is CASFTGGNDGYTF. For the CDR3, the DNA is TGTGCCAGCTTCACAGGGGGGAACGATGGCTACACCTTC.

This chain uses TRBV3-1 (or the pseudogene TRBV3-2) with TRBJ2-2; TRBD2 agrees at 8 bases. V dropped 4 bases and J dropped 0; count of bases not matched to a gene: 4. This CDR3 is 16 amino acids long. Germline loops: CDR1 LGHDT, CDR2 YNNKEL (reference sequence). The DNA for the CDR3 is TGTGCCAGCAGCCCAACTAGCGGTTCGAACACCGGGGAGCTGTTTTTT. It translates to CASSPTSGSNTGELFF.

The rearrangement joins TRBV7-7 to TRBJ2-5, with a tentative D call TRBD1 (5 bases). Between the trimmed V and J ends, which lost 5 bases and 1 base, there was a span of 8 bases. Germline assignment: CDR1 SSHAT and CDR2 FNYEAQ (reference sequence). CDR3 length equals 13 residues. Written as DNA, the CDR3 is TGTGCCAGCAGCCAAGACAGCCAAGAGACCCAGTACTTC. As protein: CASSQDSQETQYF. The complete variable domain, with remaining parts taken from reference TRBV7-7 and TRBJ2-5, reads GAGVSQSPRYKVTKRGQDVTLRCDPISSHATLYWYQQALGQGPEFLTYFNYEAQPDKSGLPSDRFSAERPEGSISTLTIQRTEQRDSAMYRCASSQDSQETQYFGPGTRLLVL.

The chain uses TRBV2 and TRBJ2-1; the match to TRBD2 covers 7 bases. This CDR3 contains 11 residues. The ends lost 11 bases at V and 4 bases at J; junction bases unmatched: 2. The germline V gene encodes CDR1 SNHLY and CDR2 FYNNEI. In nucleotides, the CDR3 is TGTGCCGCGGGGGTTTACAATGAGCAGTTCTTC. It is translated as CAAGVYNEQFF.

The chain employs TRBV7-9 and TRBJ2-7; 10 bases are shared with TRBD2. This CDR3 is 14 amino acids long. Trimming at V came to 8 bases and at J to 0 bases, leaving 4 bases not matched to a gene. CDR1 and CDR2 (germline): SEHNR, FQNEAQ (reference sequence). The CDR3 DNA follows: TGTGCCAGCGTCAGGACTAGCGGCTCCTACGAGCAGTACTTC. Residues: CASVRTSGSYEQYF.

This clone was detected once. The J gene is TRBJ2-1, the V gene TRBV7-2, with 8 bases matching TRBD2. V shed 1 base, J shed 4 bases, and the junction held 6 bases outside the gene matches. Germline V gene lookup returns CDR1 SGHTA and CDR2 FQGNSA. The CDR3 has 16 amino acids. The CDR3 protein is CASSLGFSSGYNEQFF. The DNA of the CDR3 is TGTGCCAGCAGCTTAGGCTTTTCTAGCGGGTACAATGAGCAGTTCTTC.

This clone appeared once. The chain recombines TRBV5-3 with TRBJ1-5; 9 bases line up with TRBD1. TRBV5-3 is filed as an ORF, its function uncertain. J gave up 1 base and V 4 bases, and 6 bases lay outside the gene matches. This CDR3 has 16 amino acids. In nucleotides, the CDR3 is TGTGCCAGAAGCACAACACAGGGGGCCAGCAATCAGCCCCAGCATTTT. This codes for CARSTTQGASNQPQHF.

The V gene is TRBV4-1, the J gene TRBJ2-3, with 7 bases that match TRBD2. Germline values: CDR1 MGHRA, CDR2 YSYEKL. This CDR3 comprises 16 residues. V trimming: 6 bases; J trimming: 2 bases; junction bases outside the gene matches: 11. The CDR3 is CASSFGEGPHTDTQYF. The CDR3 DNA follows: TGCGCCAGCAGTTTCGGGGAGGGGCCCCACACAGATACGCAGTATTTT.

This clone was seen ten or more times. V gene TRBV2 combines with J gene TRBJ2-1; D ambiguous. Germline assignment: CDR1 SNHLY and CDR2 FYNNEI. V dropped 1 base and J dropped 2 bases, with 9 bases sitting between them. The CDR3 runs to 15 residues. The CDR3 sequence is CASSEGVSAYNEQFF. CDR3 in DNA: TGTGCCAGCAGTGAAGGCGTGTCTGCCTACAATGAGCAGTTCTTC.

The chain has TRBV11-2 and TRBJ2-7, with D possibly TRBD1 on 5 matching bases. Germline values: CDR1 SGHAT, CDR2 FQNNGV. Trimming took off 5 bases at V and 0 bases at J, with 14 bases between the two ends. CDR3 length: 15 amino acids. CDR3 protein: CASSLVRVSSYEQYF. The CDR3 DNA follows: TGTGCCAGCAGCCTCGTCAGGGTAAGCTCCTACGAGCAGTACTTC.

The rearrangement joins TRBV4-3 to TRBJ2-1, with 15 bases lining up with TRBD2. Germline assignment: CDR1 LGHNA and CDR2 YSLEER. CDR3 size: 17 residues. V shed 1 base, J shed 9 bases, and the junction held 7 bases outside the gene matches. CDR3 in amino acids: CASSQVLGLAGGSEQFF. As DNA, the CDR3 is TGCGCCAGCAGCCAAGTACTAGGACTAGCGGGAGGGTCTGAGCAGTTCTTC.

The chain employs TRBV6-5 and TRBJ2-2; D not certain. The germline V gene encodes CDR1 MNHEY and CDR2 SVGAGI. This CDR3 is built from 13 residues. The V end was cut by 8 bases, the J end by 5 bases, with 12 bases between. CDR3 DNA sequence: TGTGCCAGCTCTCTTATGCGGACCGGGGAGCTGTTTTTT. It specifies CASSLMRTGELFF.